This T cell receptor (beta chain) was recorded in a study of OX40 agonist ivuxolimab in advanced cancers. Study-wide context: Patients received intravenous ivuxolimab every 2 weeks at 0.01 to 10 mg/kg.

Method: immunoSEQ multiplex PCR; TCRdb's copy keeps in-frame clones and lacks some. The sample has tens of thousands of clones, more than 80% seen once. The receptor's source is an adult with an advanced solid tumor such as melanoma, head and neck, liver or kidney cancer. The sequencing here drew on CD4+ or CD8+ T cells sorted from blood, taken in a trial of the OX40 agonist ivuxolimab.

The CDR3 loop is CASSRTRDPYEQYF. As DNA, the CDR3 is TGTGCCAGCAGCCGCACCCGGGACCCCTACGAGCAGTACTTC. The rearrangement joins TRBV4-2 to TRBJ2-7, with D possibly called TRBD1 or TRBD2 (5 bases each). Germline V gives CDR1 LGHNA, CDR2 YNFKEQ. CDR3 length: 14 residues. Trimming removed 4 bases from V and 2 bases from J, with 12 bases in between.